This record concerns one T cell receptor (beta chain) sequence. Antigen specificity is unknown. Carrying UMI labels, the TRB cDNA libraries were prepared through 5' RACE. TCRdb re-analyzed the 5' RACE reads; it lists each CDR3 protein once, without DNA. With around 140,000 distinct CDR3 sequences in the sample, the ten largest clones hold 0.4% to 0.5%. This sample was taken from a study of CXCR3-negative and CXCR3-positive naive CD8 T cells. This CDR3 spans 15 amino acids. Germline V CDR1 and CDR2: SGHTA, FQGNSA. Whole-study findings and limits: TRB CDR3s of CXCR3-positive naive cells were more hydrophobic than those of CXCR3-negative naive cells.

This clonotype originated in a human donor in good health. Some clones in this sample may be carry-over from other donors' samples. Sequenced: naive CXCR3+ CD8+ T cells from blood. As for subset: CD45RO-CCR7+CD27+CD95- naive CD8+ T cells expressing CXCR3 (TNR3+). V and J are TRBV7-2 and TRBJ2-5; TCRdb proposes TRBD1, but this gene call is untestable without DNA. CDR3 region: CASSAVTLSEETQYF.